This entry lists 19 T cell receptor beta chains sequenced from one sample in a study of blood T cell repertoires in COVID-19. This table comes from immunoSEQ multiplex PCR, and its TCRdb copy is limited to in-frame clones, with some not included. The sample includes over 25,000 clones, over 75% of them seen just once. Sequencing was done on a sample of peripheral blood. The receptors stem from a woman in her fifties or sixties with active COVID-19.

J is TRBJ2-3 and V is TRBV2; 7 nucleotides line up with TRBD2. The CDR3 has 14 amino acids. Germline V gene lookup returns CDR1 SNHLY and CDR2 FYNNEI. Germline trimming cut 8 bases from V and 2 bases from J; bases unmatched to any gene: 7. CDR3 nucleotide sequence: TGTGCCAGCTCCCGGGACTACACCACAGATACGCAGTATTTT. Protein sequence: CASSRDYTTDTQYF.

This rearrangement joins TRBV9 to TRBJ2-7; 8 nucleotides align to TRBD1. V lost 4 bases, J lost 3 bases, and 9 bases stayed unmatched. This CDR3 comprises 15 residues. Germline V lookup: CDR1 SGDLS, CDR2 YYNGEE. The CDR3 sequence is CASSRTGTGFYEQYF. The CDR3 DNA sequence: TGTGCCAGCAGCAGAACCGGGACAGGATTCTACGAGCAGTACTTC.

CDR3 bases: TGTGCCAGCAGCTTGGGGGCGGGAGGGGGCAATACGCAGTATTTT. Translating gives CASSLGAGGGNTQYF. This chain connects TRBV5-4 to TRBJ2-3; 9 nucleotides match TRBD2. The trim removed 0 bases at V and 7 bases at J, leaving 6 bases unmatched. In germline, CDR1 is SGHNT, CDR2 YYREEE (reference sequence). CDR3 size: 15 residues.

V is TRBV5-1 and J is TRBJ2-2; D uncertain. Germline V CDR1 and CDR2: SGHRS, YFSETQ. The CDR3 covers 15 residues. The ends were cut back, 0 bases at V and 0 bases at J, with 6 bases in the middle. In DNA form, the CDR3 reads TGCGCCAGCAGCTTGGTCTCTGCGAACACCGGGGAGCTGTTTTTT. Encoded protein: CASSLVSANTGELFF.

There are a few counts of this clone. V usage is TRBV19 and J usage is TRBJ1-1, with 7 bases lining up with TRBD1. J lost 6 bases, V lost 3 bases, and 10 bases had no gene match. CDR3 length: 15 residues. Germline V CDR1 and CDR2: LNHDA, SQIVND (reference sequence). CDR3 sequence: CASSIGGGVRAEAFF. The CDR3 coding sequence is TGTGCCAGTAGTATTGGAGGGGGCGTAAGGGCTGAAGCTTTCTTT.

This chain connects TRBV7-6 to TRBJ2-2; TRBD2 might be the D (5 bases). CDR1 and CDR2 (germline): SGHVS, FNYEAQ. V lost 1 base to trimming and J lost 3 bases, with 9 bases between them. The CDR3 spans 15 residues. CDR3 in amino acids: CASSLGVGDTGELFF. The CDR3 DNA is TGTGCCAGCAGCTTAGGGGTCGGGGACACCGGGGAGCTGTTTTTT.

The chain has TRBV20-1 and TRBJ2-7, with 9 bases that match TRBD2. This CDR3 region has 13 residues. Germline V gene data show CDR1 as DFQATT and CDR2 as SNEGSKA (reference sequence). V shed 3 bases, J shed 6 bases, and the junction held 6 bases outside the gene matches. In DNA form, the CDR3 reads TGCAGTGCTAGTTATAGCGGGAGCGGCGAGCAGTACTTC. The encoded protein is CSASYSGSGEQYF.

This clone was recorded only once. CDR3 loop: CASSLYSGQLNSNQPQHF. The CDR3 DNA reads as TGTGCCAGCAGTCTCTATTCGGGACAGCTAAATAGCAATCAGCCCCAGCATTTT. V gene TRBV27 combines with J gene TRBJ1-5; 7 nucleotides match TRBD1. With V trimmed by 5 bases and J by 0 bases, 13 bases remained unmatched. From germline, CDR1 is MNHEY and CDR2 SMNVEV (reference sequence). The CDR3 totals 18 residues.

This clone has only one observation. The V gene is TRBV29-1, the J gene TRBJ2-4; D possibly corresponds to TRBD2 (6 bases). CDR1 is SQVTM and CDR2 is ANQGSEA in the germline V gene. There are 12 residues in the CDR3. Trimming pared 6 bases from V and 6 bases from J, leaving 12 bases between. In DNA form, the CDR3 reads TGCAGCGTAACCTTGGGGGGAAACATTCAGTACTTC. This gives the protein CSVTLGGNIQYF.

The genes are TRBV7-9 and TRBJ2-3; 8 positions match TRBD2. The CDR3 runs 17 residues. The trim removed 1 base at V and 5 bases at J, leaving 11 bases unmatched. The V gene's germline CDR1 is SEHNR and CDR2 FQNEAQ (reference sequence). The CDR3: CASSLGTAGAQGDTQYF. The CDR3 DNA follows: TGTGCCAGCAGCTTAGGGACAGCGGGGGCTCAGGGAGATACGCAGTATTTT.

This sequence joins TRBV6-2 or TRBV6-3 and TRBJ2-1, with TRBD2 matching 14 bases. Germline assignment: CDR1 MNHEY and CDR2 SVGEGT. V lost 6 bases, J lost 10 bases, and 8 bases stayed unmatched. The CDR3 is 15 amino acids. The chain's CDR3 is CASSSMGLAGAEQFF. The CDR3 nucleotides are TGTGCCAGCAGCTCAATGGGACTAGCGGGAGCGGAGCAGTTCTTC.

This chain uses TRBV30 with TRBJ1-1; 7 nucleotides line up with TRBD1. Unmatched junction bases numbered 3, after V lost 3 bases and J lost 8 bases. This CDR3 region has 11 residues. CDR1 is GTSNPN, CDR2 SVGIG, per germline (reference sequence). The CDR3 region is CAWSGQVEAFF. The CDR3 DNA reads as TGTGCCTGGAGCGGACAGGTGGAAGCTTTCTTT. Together with reference TRBV30 and TRBJ1-1, the CDR3 gives the full variable domain: SQTIHQWPATLVQPVGSPLSLECTVEGTSNPNLYWYRQAAGRGLQLLFYSVGIGQISSEVPQNLSASRPQDRQFILSSKKLLLSDSGFYLCAWSGQVEAFFGQGTRLTVV.

CDR3: CATKLGGLYEQYF. CDR3 DNA sequence: TGTGCCACCAAGCTGGGGGGACTTTACGAGCAGTACTTC. The gene calls are TRBV10-3 and TRBJ2-7, with a weak D call TRBD2 (6 bases). The V end lost 10 bases, the J end lost 4 bases, and 17 bases lay between the germline ends. CDR1 and CDR2 (germline): ENHRY, SYGVKD. The CDR3 covers 13 residues.

The chain's CDR3 is CSASSTRTKNQPQHF. The CDR3 DNA reads as TGCAGTGCTAGTTCTACCAGGACAAAAAATCAGCCCCAGCATTTT. The J gene is TRBJ1-5, the V gene TRBV20-1, with a possible D match to TRBD1 (5 bases). In germline, CDR1 is DFQATT, CDR2 SNEGSKA (reference sequence). V was clipped by 3 bases and J by 4 bases, with 16 bases between them. The CDR3 is made up of 15 amino acids.

This clone showed up just once. The V gene is TRBV11-2, the J gene TRBJ2-5; TRBD2 agrees at 9 bases. The CDR3 is made up of 17 amino acids. The junction had 15 bases not matched to a gene; V was cut back by 5 bases and J by 5 bases. Germline CDR1 is SGHAT and CDR2 is FQNNGV. CDR3 loop: CASSRGVASGKGETQYF. Written as DNA, the CDR3 is TGTGCCAGCAGCAGAGGGGTGGCTAGCGGGAAGGGGGAGACCCAGTACTTC.

The V and J genes are TRBV18 and TRBJ1-5, with 8 bases fitting TRBD1. This CDR3 has 15 residues. Germline CDR1 reads KGHSH; CDR2 reads LQKENI. Trimming cost V 5 bases and J 4 bases; bases outside gene matches: 7. CDR3 sequence reads: CASSVTGQANQPQHF. CDR3 in DNA: TGTGCCAGCTCAGTTACGGGACAGGCAAATCAGCCCCAGCATTTT.

The chain couples TRBV6-5 to TRBJ1-2; 7 positions match TRBD1. V lost 5 bases and J lost 4; bases outside the gene matches: 7. The CDR3 is made up of 14 amino acids. The V gene's germline CDR1 is MNHEY and CDR2 SVGAGI. The CDR3 sequence: CASSPPTGAYGYTF. The CDR3 bases are TGTGCCAGCAGTCCTCCCACAGGGGCCTATGGCTACACCTTC.

The chain joins TRBV4-2 to TRBJ2-1; TRBD2 agrees at 7 bases. The trim removed 9 bases at V and 0 bases at J, leaving 5 bases unmatched. The CDR3 spans 14 residues. Germline V CDR1 and CDR2: LGHNA, YNFKEQ. The CDR3 DNA reads as TGTGCCAGTATAGCGGGCGACTCCTACAATGAGCAGTTCTTC. It specifies CASIAGDSYNEQFF.

The rearrangement joins TRBV7-9 to TRBJ1-2; perhaps TRBD1 as D (6 bases). Germline CDR1 is SEHNR and CDR2 is FQNEAQ (reference sequence). The CDR3 covers 15 residues. Between the trimmed V and J ends, which lost 6 bases and 0 bases, there was a span of 14 bases. CDR3 sequence (DNA): TGTGCCAGCAGACTAGGCAGGGGTACTAACTATGGCTACACCTTC. This gives the protein CASRLGRGTNYGYTF. Drawing the rest from reference TRBV7-9 and TRBJ1-2, the complete variable domain is DTGVSQNPRHKITKRGQNVTFRCDPISEHNRLYWYRQTLGQGPEFLTYFQNEAQLEKSRLLSDRFSAERPKGSFSTLEIQRTEQGDSAMYLCASRLGRGTNYGYTFGSGTRLTVV.